This record looks at one T cell receptor beta chain sequence and its context. CDR1 GTSNPN and CDR2 SVGIG come from the germline V gene (reference sequence). There are 13 residues in the CDR3. V was shortened by 8 bases and J by 7 bases, with 18 bases between the two germline ends. Per the authors' pipeline: Amplification from reference gene primers served as the basis for estimated nucleated cell counts. Here immunoSEQ multiplex PCR was the method, and the copy in TCRdb shows in-frame clones only, minus some. The V and J calls and the clone size are those of that table, but D and trimming were determined from the DNA. The data hold a few hundred thousand clones, with about 86% observed a single time. The source of the sample is a study of blood T cell repertoires in COVID-19. Whole-study context: Spain, Italy and the United States supplied samples that represented acute and convalescent COVID-19. PBMCs, B-cell-depleted T cells, or T cells provided the cDNA or gDNA that made up the material.

This clonotype originated in a man younger than 35 with active or convalescent COVID-19. The sample taken for sequencing was peripheral blood. The V gene is TRBV30, the J gene TRBJ2-1, with D possibly matching TRBD2 (6 bases). The CDR3 is CARDDGRGNEQFF. In DNA form, the CDR3 reads TGTGCCCGCGATGACGGGAGAGGAAATGAGCAGTTCTTC.